Below are 28 T cell receptor beta chains sequenced from a single sample in a study of shared clonotypes between healthy human individuals. Only in-frame clones appear in the TCRdb table, and some are missing; sequencing was by immunoSEQ multiplex PCR. In the table there are a few hundred thousand clones, roughly 79% of which are singletons. Input material: PBMCs. The receptors were gathered from a woman in her thirties or forties in good health. Some clones in this sample may be carry-over from other donors' samples.

The chain combines TRBV18 with TRBJ2-7; D ambiguous. The ends were cut back, 0 bases at V and 2 bases at J, with 11 bases in the middle. The CDR3 extends over 15 amino acids. The germline V gene has CDR1 KGHSH and CDR2 LQKENI. The CDR3 region has the DNA TGTGCCAGCTCACCACCGGGCGGAATAGCCTACGAGCAGTACTTC. It codes for CASSPPGGIAYEQYF.

The chain carries TRBV28 and TRBJ1-2, with 7 nucleotides matching TRBD1. V gave up 8 bases and J gave up 6 bases; unmatched junction bases: 12. CDR1 MDHEN and CDR2 SYDVKM come from the germline V gene. CDR3 size: 14 residues. CDR3 coding DNA: TGTGCCAGCTTATATCCCCAGGGGGGGCATGGCTACACCTTC. It is translated as CASLYPQGGHGYTF.

This chain uses TRBV18 with TRBJ2-7; D perhaps matches TRBD2 (6 bases). V was pared by 2 bases and J by 4 bases, with 12 bases between. The V gene's germline CDR1 is KGHSH and CDR2 LQKENI. The CDR3 is made up of 14 amino acids. The DNA for the CDR3 is TGTGCCAGCTCACCAGGGACTCTCGCATACGAGCAGTACTTC. It encodes CASSPGTLAYEQYF.

This chain links TRBV6-5 with TRBJ1-1; 8 bases line up with TRBD1. Trimming removed 2 bases from V and 3 bases from J; junction bases left unmatched: 5. CDR1 is MNHEY, CDR2 SVGAGI, per germline. This CDR3 region has 15 residues. The CDR3 DNA is TGTGCCAGCAGTTACGACAGGGGAGGGCACACTGAAGCTTTCTTT. Its translation: CASSYDRGGHTEAFF.

The chain combines TRBV27 with TRBJ2-5; 11 nucleotides agree with TRBD2. Germline loops: CDR1 MNHEY, CDR2 SMNVEV (reference sequence). Trimming cost V 4 bases and J 5 bases; bases outside gene matches: 9. The CDR3 length is 16 residues. The CDR3 is CASSSRGSGRAETQYF. The CDR3 DNA reads as TGTGCCAGCAGTTCCCGGGGTAGCGGGAGGGCGGAGACCCAGTACTTC.

The chain is built from TRBV2 and TRBJ1-4; 10 positions agree with TRBD1. The CDR3 consists of 14 residues. The V segment lost 5 bases and the J segment 7 bases; nucleotides outside the gene matches: 4. Germline CDR1 SNHLY, CDR2 FYNNEI. The DNA of the CDR3 is TGTGCCAGCAGTTCGGGACAGGGGAGTGAAAAACTGTTTTTT. Translating it yields CASSSGQGSEKLFF.

V is TRBV30 and J is TRBJ2-1; 7 bases map to TRBD2. CDR1 and CDR2 from the germline V gene are GTSNPN and SVGIG (reference sequence). V was clipped by 3 bases and J by 14 bases; unmatched bases: 13. The CDR3 sequence is 13 residues long. The DNA for the CDR3 is TGTGCCTGGAGCCATCTATCGACTAGCCACGAGTTCTTC. It yields the protein CAWSHLSTSHEFF.

V and J are TRBV6-6 and TRBJ2-3, with TRBD1 matching over 9 bases. Trimming cost V 10 bases and J 3 bases; bases outside gene matches: 8. The CDR3 runs 14 residues. Germline CDR1 MNHNY, CDR2 SVGAGI (reference sequence). The DNA for the CDR3 is TGTGCCATCAGCGGGACAGGGACAACAGATACGCAGTATTTT. Translation gives CAISGTGTTDTQYF.

This chain uses TRBV5-5 with TRBJ1-4; no clear D gene. The germline CDR1 and CDR2 sequences are SGHKS and YYEKEE (reference sequence). V was pared by 5 bases and J by 7 bases, with 15 bases between. The CDR3 length is 14 residues. The CDR3 nucleotides are TGTGCCAGCAGGCTAGGGCCGGACCCTGAAAAACTGTTTTTT. Translation gives CASRLGPDPEKLFF. The complete variable domain, with remaining parts taken from reference TRBV5-5 and TRBJ1-4, reads DAGVTQSPTHLIKTRGQQVTLRCSPISGHKSVSWYQQVLGQGPQFIFQYYEKEERGRGNFPDRFSARQFPNYSSELNVNALLLGDSALYLCASRLGPDPEKLFFGSGTQLSVL.

Comment on this clone: Within the sample, other DNA sequences also encode this same CDR3. This rearrangement joins TRBV6-5 to TRBJ2-5; D gene ambiguous. Between the trimmed V and J ends, which lost 2 bases and 5 bases, there was a span of 12 bases. Germline assignment: CDR1 MNHEY and CDR2 SVGAGI. This CDR3 comprises 14 residues. CDR3 DNA sequence: TGTGCCAGCAGTTACAACGGTCACGGGGAGACCCAGTACTTC. Translated, it gives CASSYNGHGETQYF.

This chain connects TRBV9 to TRBJ2-7; 13 bases are a match to TRBD2. Germline V gives CDR1 SGDLS, CDR2 YYNGEE. The CDR3 has 15 amino acids. Trimming cost V 3 bases and J 3 bases; bases outside gene matches: 3. The CDR3 sequence is CASSAGTSGNYEQYF. The DNA of the CDR3 is TGTGCCAGCAGCGCCGGGACTAGCGGGAACTACGAGCAGTACTTC.

The chain has TRBV28 and TRBJ1-2; possibly TRBD1 for D (6 bases). The V and J ends lost 5 bases and 3 bases respectively, with 10 bases between them. Germline lookup yields CDR1 MDHEN and CDR2 SYDVKM. The CDR3 loop spans 13 amino acids. The CDR3 region is CASSPGQHYGYTF. CDR3 DNA: TGTGCCAGCAGTCCTGGACAGCACTATGGCTACACCTTC.

The chain is built from TRBV7-2 and TRBJ1-2, with D uncertain. Germline V lookup: CDR1 SGHTA, CDR2 FQGNSA. The CDR3 is 13 amino acids. V dropped 4 bases and J dropped 5 bases, with 11 bases sitting between them. The CDR3 region has the DNA TGTGCCAGCAGCTCGGACGGATATTATGGCTACACCTTC. Amino acid sequence: CASSSDGYYGYTF.

The V and J genes are TRBV25-1 and TRBJ2-3; TRBD2 is a possible D gene (6 bases). Germline lookup yields CDR1 MGHDK and CDR2 SYGVNS. The CDR3 runs to 15 residues. Trimming removed 2 bases from V and 5 bases from J, with 14 bases in between. CDR3 residues: CASSEQEGPGDTQYF. The CDR3, as DNA: TGTGCCAGCAGTGAACAGGAGGGCCCCGGAGATACGCAGTATTTT.

V and J are TRBV10-3 and TRBJ1-1, with D possibly being TRBD1 (5 bases). This CDR3 spans 13 amino acids. V was shortened by 9 bases and J by 6 bases, with 17 bases between the two germline ends. The germline gives CDR1 ENHRY, CDR2 SYGVKD. CDR3 amino acids: CAIEGTARSEAFF. In DNA, the CDR3 is TGTGCCATAGAAGGGACGGCCAGGTCTGAAGCTTTCTTT.

A remark on this clone: This may be a read error, as it is one base from a much larger clone. The chain combines TRBV7-2 with TRBJ2-5, with TRBD2 as a possible D gene (5 bases). Germline assignment: CDR1 SGHTA and CDR2 FQGNSA. V gave up 4 bases and J gave up 5 bases, with 14 bases separating them. This CDR3 spans 14 amino acids. Here the CDR3 reads CASSSSAGGETQYF. CDR3 DNA: TGTGCCAGCAGCTCATCGGCAGGCGGGGAGACCCAGTACTTC.

The V call is TRBV19, the J call TRBJ2-1; 11 bases fit TRBD2. In germline, CDR1 is LNHDA, CDR2 SQIVND (reference sequence). The length of the CDR3 is 18 residues. The V and J ends lost 6 bases and 6 bases, in that order; junction bases with no gene match: 16. The chain's CDR3 is CASSSRGGSGRALNEQFF. The DNA of the CDR3 is TGTGCCAGTAGCTCCCGGGGGGGTAGCGGGAGGGCCCTCAATGAGCAGTTCTTC.

This clone showed up many times. The chain uses TRBV30 and TRBJ2-1, with a weak D call TRBD2 (6 bases). CDR3 length equals 13 residues. V was cut by 2 bases and J by 8 bases, with 13 bases left in between. Per the germline V gene, CDR1 is GTSNPN and CDR2 is SVGIG (reference sequence). CDR3 amino acids: CAWSRTTLHEQFF. For the CDR3, the DNA is TGTGCCTGGAGTCGGACTACGTTACATGAGCAGTTCTTC. Combining the CDR3 with reference TRBV30 and TRBJ2-1 gives the whole variable domain SQTIHQWPATLVQPVGSPLSLECTVEGTSNPNLYWYRQAAGRGLQLLFYSVGIGQISSEVPQNLSASRPQDRQFILSSKKLLLSDSGFYLCAWSRTTLHEQFFGPGTRLTVL.

The gene calls are TRBV6-5 and TRBJ1-6; D ambiguous. Deletions cut 4 bases from V and 3 bases from J, with 7 bases between. CDR1 MNHEY and CDR2 SVGAGI come from the germline V gene. The CDR3 totals 14 residues. DNA of the CDR3: TGTGCCAGCAGTTCGAGCTACTATAATTCACCCCTCCACTTT. Its translation is CASSSSYYNSPLHF.

Comments on this clone: A much larger clone sits a single nucleotide away, making a read error possible. The CDR3: CRVVPSMNTEAFF. The CDR3 coding sequence is TGCAGAGTTGTTCCCTCTATGAACACTGAAGCTTTCTTT. The chain couples TRBV29-1 to TRBJ1-1, with D unclear. Germline CDR1 is SQVTM and CDR2 is ANQGSEA. The CDR3 length is 13 residues.

This clone was found once. The chain is built from TRBV4-1 and TRBJ1-4; unclear D gene. The germline V gene has CDR1 MGHRA and CDR2 YSYEKL. V dropped 4 bases and J dropped 4 bases, with 7 bases sitting between them. The CDR3 has 13 residues. The CDR3 nucleotides are TGCGCCAGCAGCCCGAAACTTAATGAAAAACTGTTTTTT. It codes for CASSPKLNEKLFF.

The chain combines TRBV28 with TRBJ2-7, with D possibly matching TRBD2 (6 bases). The CDR3 spans 13 residues. V gave up 5 bases and J gave up 6 bases, with 14 bases separating them. The V gene's germline CDR1 is MDHEN and CDR2 SYDVKM. In DNA form, the CDR3 reads TGTGCCAGCAGTCCCTGGGAGGTTTCCGAGCAGTACTTC. Its protein product is CASSPWEVSEQYF.

The rearrangement uses TRBV7-2 and TRBJ2-2; 11 bases match TRBD1. Germline V gene sequence: CDR1 SGHTA, CDR2 FQGNSA. The CDR3 runs 17 residues. With 0 bases clipped from V and 8 bases from J, the junction kept 8 bases outside the gene matches. CDR3 coding DNA: TGTGCCAGCAGCTTAGCCCCATCGGACAGGGGGCGGGGGGAGCTGTTTTTT. It yields the protein CASSLAPSDRGRGELFF.

The rearrangement joins TRBV5-1 to TRBJ2-5; D perhaps matches TRBD2 (6 bases). The CDR3 extends over 14 amino acids. V shed 4 bases and J shed 5 bases, with 15 bases lying between them. Germline-derived CDR1 and CDR2 are SGHRS and YFSETQ. CDR3 protein: CASSIDGGAETQYF. DNA for the CDR3: TGCGCCAGCAGCATCGACGGGGGTGCTGAGACCCAGTACTTC.

This chain links TRBV7-2 with TRBJ2-7; a possible D gene is TRBD1 (6 bases). Trimming removed 3 bases from V and 3 bases from J, with 15 bases in between. The CDR3 is made up of 15 amino acids. Germline values: CDR1 SGHTA, CDR2 FQGNSA. The CDR3 protein is CASSLNSGTSYEQYF. The CDR3 coding sequence is TGTGCCAGCAGCTTGAATTCCGGGACAAGCTACGAGCAGTACTTC.

The rearrangement uses TRBV11-2 and TRBJ1-4; D is perhaps TRBD1 (5 bases). The CDR3 has 14 amino acids. V shed 3 bases and J shed 6 bases, with 11 bases lying between them. Germline values: CDR1 SGHAT, CDR2 FQNNGV. The CDR3: CASSFQLGDEKLFF. CDR3 nucleotide sequence: TGTGCCAGCAGCTTTCAGTTAGGGGATGAAAAACTGTTTTTT.

The chain employs TRBV2 and TRBJ2-7; 11 nucleotides agree with TRBD2. The CDR3 consists of 12 residues. Germline values: CDR1 SNHLY, CDR2 FYNNEI. V lost 10 bases and J lost 3; bases outside the gene matches: 2. The CDR3 sequence is CATGTSGYEQYF. The CDR3 coding sequence is TGTGCCACTGGGACTAGCGGCTACGAGCAGTACTTC.

V usage is TRBV2 and J usage is TRBJ2-1; 7 bases are a match to TRBD2. Germline CDR1 and CDR2: SNHLY and FYNNEI. The CDR3 loop spans 14 amino acids. V was pared by 6 bases and J by 4 bases, with 6 bases of the junction left unmatched. The CDR3 loop reads CASRSRTSYNEQFF. The CDR3 nucleotides read TGTGCCAGCAGGAGCAGGACTAGTTACAATGAGCAGTTCTTC.